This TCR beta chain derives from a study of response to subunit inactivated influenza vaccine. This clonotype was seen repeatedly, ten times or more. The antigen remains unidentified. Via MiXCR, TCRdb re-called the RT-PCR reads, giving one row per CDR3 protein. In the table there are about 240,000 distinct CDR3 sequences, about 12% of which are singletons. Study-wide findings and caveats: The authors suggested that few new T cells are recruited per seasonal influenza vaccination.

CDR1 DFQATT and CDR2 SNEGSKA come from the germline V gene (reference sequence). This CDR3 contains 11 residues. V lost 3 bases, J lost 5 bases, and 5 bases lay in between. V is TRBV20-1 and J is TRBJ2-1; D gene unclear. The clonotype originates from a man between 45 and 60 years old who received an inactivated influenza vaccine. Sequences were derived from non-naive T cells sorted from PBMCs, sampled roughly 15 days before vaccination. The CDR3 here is CSARIDNEQFF. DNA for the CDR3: TGCAGTGCTAGGATAGACAATGAGCAGTTCTTC.